Presented here are 28 T cell receptor beta chains from one specimen sequenced in a study of CD4 T cells in relation to SARS-CoV-2 and coronaviruses. For these receptors, no antigen is known. Data came from immunoSEQ multiplex PCR; TCRdb stores just in-frame clones and leaves some out. The sample includes some 29,000 clones, roughly 76% seen only once; the top ten take approximately 16%. Unexposed donor CD4+ T cells date from about 2010-2018, before the COVID-19 pandemic. The cells were cultured for less than twelve days before CD4+ T cells were isolated. Specimen: CD4+ T cells from PBMCs, cultured in vitro. The receptors shown here come from a human donor in good health.

V is TRBV21-1 and J is TRBJ2-1; the tabulated D call, TRBD1, remains unverified against the DNA. TRBV21-1 counts as a pseudogene. The CDR3 extends over 14 amino acids. This chain's CDR3 is CASSPRQGVPEQFF. Here the CDR3 DNA reads TGTGCCAGCAGCCCCCGTCAGGGGGTCCCTGAGCAGTTCTTC.

This clone was seen just once. This rearrangement joins TRBV6-2 or TRBV6-3 to TRBJ2-1; maybe TRBD2 (5 bases). Germline V lookup: CDR1 MNHEY, CDR2 SVGEGT. With 2 bases removed from V and 9 bases from J, the gap between germline ends came to 11 bases. The CDR3 is 13 residues long. The CDR3 nucleotides read TGTGCCAGCAGTTACGTCCGGGGTGCTGAGCAGTTCTTC. Its translation is CASSYVRGAEQFF.

The rearrangement uses TRBV10-1 and TRBJ1-3; no clear D. This CDR3 contains 17 residues. V was clipped by 8 bases and J by 0 bases, with 20 bases between them. Per the germline V gene, CDR1 is WNHNN and CDR2 is SYGVQD (reference sequence). The chain's CDR3 is CASLPPWARSSGNTIYF. The CDR3 region has the DNA TGCGCCAGCCTACCACCCTGGGCTCGTAGCTCTGGAAACACCATATATTTT.

The chain joins TRBV6-5 to TRBJ1-2; TRBD1 aligns across 7 bases. Germline V CDR1 and CDR2: MNHEY, SVGAGI. The CDR3 consists of 13 residues. The J segment lost 8 bases and the V segment lost 5 bases, leaving 8 bases of the junction unmatched. In DNA form, the CDR3 reads TGTGCCAGCAGTAAGGACAGGTTTTGGGGCTACACCTTC. This codes for CASSKDRFWGYTF.

This clone was counted a single time. This chain joins TRBV6-5 and TRBJ2-1; D uncertain. With 6 bases removed from V and 4 bases from J, the gap between germline ends came to 10 bases. The CDR3 is made up of 13 amino acids. Germline V gene sequence: CDR1 MNHEY, CDR2 SVGAGI. CDR3 nucleotides: TGTGCCAGCAGCCAAGGACCTTACAATGAGCAGTTCTTC. This translates into CASSQGPYNEQFF.

The rearrangement joins TRBV6-2 or TRBV6-3 to TRBJ2-1; the match to TRBD2 covers 8 bases. There are 14 residues in the CDR3. Looked up from germline, CDR1 is MNHEY and CDR2 is SVGEGT. The ends lost 2 bases at V and 11 bases at J; junction bases unmatched: 8. CDR3 nucleotide sequence: TGTGCCAGCAGTTACCTATACGGACTAGCTAAGCAGTTCTTC. Protein product: CASSYLYGLAKQFF.

The V gene is TRBV6-2 or TRBV6-3, the J gene TRBJ2-3; possible D gene TRBD2, 6 bases. V gave up 6 bases and J gave up 11 bases, with 12 bases separating them. Germline-derived CDR1 and CDR2 are MNHEY and SVGEGT. This CDR3 is 11 amino acids long. The CDR3 region has the DNA TGTGCCAGCAGCCCGGGGGTGGGGCAGTATTTT. Its translation is CASSPGVGQYF.

The gene calls are TRBV4-1 and TRBJ2-5; 9 bases agree with TRBD2. CDR3 length equals 16 residues. V shed 0 bases, J shed 2 bases, and the junction held 4 bases outside the gene matches. CDR1 is MGHRA and CDR2 is YSYEKL in the germline V gene. CDR3 protein: CASSQEGRGGQETQYF. In DNA form, the CDR3 reads TGCGCCAGCAGCCAAGAAGGGCGGGGGGGACAAGAGACCCAGTACTTC.

The gene calls are TRBV29-1 and TRBJ1-2, with a tentative D call TRBD1 (6 bases). The CDR3 loop spans 14 amino acids. Looked up from germline, CDR1 is SQVTM and CDR2 is ANQGSEA. V lost 2 bases to trimming and J lost 0 bases, with 10 bases between them. CDR3 nucleotide sequence: TGCAGCGTTGAATATCGGGGGCCTAACTATGGCTACACCTTC. Amino acids: CSVEYRGPNYGYTF. Based on the CDR3 plus reference TRBV29-1 and TRBJ1-2, the full variable domain is SAVISQKPSRDICQRGTSLTIQCQVDSQVTMMFWYRQQPGQSLTLIATANQGSEATYESGFVIDKFPISRPNLTFSTLTVSNMSPEDSSIYLCSVEYRGPNYGYTFGSGTRLTVV.

This clone is a singleton in its sample. The rearrangement joins TRBV18 to TRBJ1-1; 8 positions agree with TRBD1. The CDR3 spans 18 residues. The V and J ends lost 2 bases and 5 bases, in that order; junction bases with no gene match: 16. Per germline, CDR1 KGHSH and CDR2 LQKENI. In DNA form, the CDR3 reads TGTGCCAGCTCACCATTCCCCCGGCCAGGGGGCGAATGGACTGAAGCTTTCTTT. Translation: CASSPFPRPGGEWTEAFF.

The table lists this clone with a few counts. The chain combines TRBV7-9 with TRBJ1-1; no clear D gene. V dropped 8 bases and J dropped 0 bases, with 10 bases sitting between them. The CDR3 is 13 amino acids. Germline CDR1 is SEHNR and CDR2 is FQNEAQ (reference sequence). The CDR3 nucleotides read TGTGCCAGCGGCGGTTCCATGAACACTGAAGCTTTCTTT. Translating gives CASGGSMNTEAFF.

V is TRBV18 and J is TRBJ2-7; D gene uncertain. The CDR3 totals 11 residues. Per germline, CDR1 KGHSH and CDR2 LQKENI. Trimming cost V 4 bases and J 9 bases, with 10 bases left between them. The CDR3 sequence: CASSRDVWQYF. The CDR3 DNA reads TGTGCCAGCTCACGCGACGTTTGGCAGTACTTC.

The sample holds a few counts of this clone. This sequence joins TRBV7-9 and TRBJ2-7, with D uncertain. Trimming removed 5 bases at V and 5 bases at J, with 10 bases between. This CDR3 comprises 12 residues. Germline CDR1 and CDR2: SEHNR and FQNEAQ (reference sequence). CDR3 loop: CASSRTGHEQYF. In nucleotides, the CDR3 is TGTGCCAGCAGCCGAACCGGCCACGAGCAGTACTTC.

CDR3 in DNA: TGTGCCAGTAGCGGGAGTAAGGAGTACGAGCAGTACTTC. Protein sequence: CASSGSKEYEQYF. The rearrangement links TRBV5-5 to TRBJ2-7, with 9 bases aligning to TRBD2. This CDR3 contains 13 residues. Germline V gives CDR1 SGHKS, CDR2 YYEKEE (reference sequence). V shed 8 bases and J 4 bases; nucleotides not matched to a gene: 7.

This clone was recorded a few times. The chain links TRBV15 to TRBJ1-6; the D is unclear. Germline assignment: CDR1 LNHNV and CDR2 YYDKDF (reference sequence). The CDR3 spans 13 residues. The germline V and J ends were trimmed by 6 bases and 9 bases, with 12 bases remaining between them. CDR3: CATSPVRGSPLHF. The CDR3 bases are TGTGCCACCAGTCCCGTTCGCGGTTCACCCCTCCACTTT.

The chain carries TRBV4-2 and TRBJ2-3; D call uncertain. This CDR3 comprises 16 residues. Germline CDR1 reads LGHNA; CDR2 reads YNFKEQ. Trimming pared 2 bases from V and 2 bases from J, leaving 14 bases between. The CDR3 nucleotides read TGTGCCAGCAGCCAAAACCCTCGTCCCTTCACAGATACGCAGTATTTT. Translation gives CASSQNPRPFTDTQYF.

The chain carries TRBV6-5 and TRBJ2-3, with D perhaps being TRBD1 or TRBD2 (6 bases each). CDR1 is MNHEY and CDR2 is SVGAGI in the germline V gene. The CDR3 covers 15 residues. V lost 7 bases and J 0 bases, leaving 14 bases between the germline ends. The CDR3 loop reads CASTPGDTSTDTQYF. In nucleotides, the CDR3 is TGTGCCAGCACCCCGGGGGACACTAGCACAGATACGCAGTATTTT.

The chain couples TRBV30 to TRBJ2-2; D perhaps matches TRBD2 (6 bases). The CDR3 spans 14 residues. Germline CDR1 and CDR2: GTSNPN and SVGIG (reference sequence). V lost 2 bases and J lost 5, with 12 bases in between. The CDR3 is CAWSRGAWTGELFF. The CDR3 bases are TGTGCCTGGAGTCGCGGGGCGTGGACCGGGGAGCTGTTTTTT.

The J gene is TRBJ2-5, the V gene TRBV6-5; unclear D gene. Germline V gene data show CDR1 as MNHEY and CDR2 as SVGAGI. The CDR3 runs 12 residues. The germline V and J ends were trimmed by 6 bases and 0 bases, with 5 bases remaining between them. CDR3: CASRVDQETQYF. CDR3 DNA sequence: TGTGCCAGCAGGGTGGACCAAGAGACCCAGTACTTC.

Only a few counts were recorded for this clone. The chain is built from TRBV7-2 and TRBJ2-1; the match to TRBD2 covers 7 bases. The CDR3 is made up of 14 amino acids. Germline CDR1 reads SGHTA; CDR2 reads FQGNSA. Unmatched junction bases numbered 10, after V lost 5 bases and J lost 9 bases. The CDR3 DNA sequence: TGTGCCAGCAGCAACGGCGGGAGTATCAGTGAGCAGTTCTTC. Its protein product is CASSNGGSISEQFF.

This clone was seen once. The chain joins TRBV2 to TRBJ2-5; D perhaps matches TRBD1 (7 bases). This CDR3 spans 11 amino acids. Per the germline V gene, CDR1 is SNHLY and CDR2 is FYNNEI. Trimming shortened V by 4 bases and J by 9 bases, and 9 bases separated the two germline ends. CDR3 sequence: CASSVRGAQYF. DNA for the CDR3: TGTGCCAGCAGTGTCAGGGGGGCCCAGTACTTC.

The rearrangement links TRBV2 to TRBJ1-2, with D hard to call. The CDR3 is made up of 13 amino acids. Germline assignment: CDR1 SNHLY and CDR2 FYNNEI. Trimming left V 1 base short and J 5 bases short, with 8 bases between. CDR3 DNA: TGTGCCAGCAGTGAAGGGCAGTCATATGGCTACACCTTC. This gives the protein CASSEGQSYGYTF.

The V and J genes are TRBV5-1 and TRBJ1-6; D ambiguous. This CDR3 is 14 amino acids long. The germline CDR1 and CDR2 sequences are SGHRS and YFSETQ. V was cut by 4 bases and J by 9 bases, with 14 bases left in between. CDR3: CASSATDEGSPLHF. The CDR3 coding sequence is TGCGCCAGCAGCGCGACGGATGAGGGTTCACCCCTCCACTTT. The full variable domain, completed using reference TRBV5-1 and TRBJ1-6, is KAGVTQTPRYLIKTRGQQVTLSCSPISGHRSVSWYQQTPGQGLQFLFEYFSETQRNKGNFPGRFSGRQFSNSRSEMNVSTLELGDSALYLCASSATDEGSPLHFGNGTRLTVT.

This clone was seen only once. The DNA of the CDR3 is TGTGCCAGCAGCTTGGACCCTCAGGGTGGCTACACCTTC. Amino acid sequence: CASSLDPQGGYTF. The V and J genes are TRBV5-4 and TRBJ1-2; D is possibly TRBD1 (5 bases). CDR3 length: 13 residues. Trimming stripped 0 bases from V and 7 bases from J, with 10 bases between. Germline V gene lookup returns CDR1 SGHNT and CDR2 YYREEE (reference sequence).

The chain uses TRBV3-1 (or the pseudogene TRBV3-2) and TRBJ2-1, with 10 bases aligning to TRBD2. V lost 4 bases and J lost 2; bases outside the gene matches: 5. Germline CDR1 reads LGHDT; CDR2 reads YNNKEL (reference sequence). This CDR3 is built from 16 residues. CDR3 nucleotides: TGTGCCAGCAGCCTATCGAGCGGGGGGGCCTACAATGAGCAGTTCTTC. Encoded protein: CASSLSSGGAYNEQFF.

This clone has just a few counts. Written as DNA, the CDR3 is TGCGCCAGCAGCCCCTTGGAGTTAGTGGGGGACGGGGATACGCAGTATTTT. Translating gives CASSPLELVGDGDTQYF. The chain has TRBV5-1 and TRBJ2-3; D might be TRBD1 or TRBD2, each matching 5 bases. The V gene lost 4 bases and the J gene lost 6 bases, with 24 bases spanning the gap. Per germline, CDR1 SGHRS and CDR2 YFSETQ. The CDR3 is 17 amino acids. Full variable domain (remainder filled in from reference TRBV5-1 and TRBJ2-3): KAGVTQTPRYLIKTRGQQVTLSCSPISGHRSVSWYQQTPGQGLQFLFEYFSETQRNKGNFPGRFSGRQFSNSRSEMNVSTLELGDSALYLCASSPLELVGDGDTQYFGPGTRLTVL.

This rearrangement joins TRBV2 to TRBJ2-1; D gene uncertain. Trimming removed 4 bases at V and 1 base at J, with 2 bases between. Looked up from germline, CDR1 is SNHLY and CDR2 is FYNNEI. The CDR3 is 12 residues long. CDR3 loop: CASSVSYNEQFF. The CDR3 nucleotides are TGTGCCAGCAGTGTTTCCTACAATGAGCAGTTCTTC.

The chain couples TRBV11-3 to TRBJ2-1; 8 nucleotides match TRBD2. The V segment lost 1 base and the J segment 6 bases; nucleotides outside the gene matches: 8. CDR1 and CDR2 from the germline V gene are SGHNT and YENEEA. The CDR3 is made up of 16 amino acids. CDR3 region: CASSLGDSGTGNEQFF. The DNA for the CDR3 is TGTGCCAGCAGCTTAGGAGATAGCGGGACGGGCAATGAGCAGTTCTTC.